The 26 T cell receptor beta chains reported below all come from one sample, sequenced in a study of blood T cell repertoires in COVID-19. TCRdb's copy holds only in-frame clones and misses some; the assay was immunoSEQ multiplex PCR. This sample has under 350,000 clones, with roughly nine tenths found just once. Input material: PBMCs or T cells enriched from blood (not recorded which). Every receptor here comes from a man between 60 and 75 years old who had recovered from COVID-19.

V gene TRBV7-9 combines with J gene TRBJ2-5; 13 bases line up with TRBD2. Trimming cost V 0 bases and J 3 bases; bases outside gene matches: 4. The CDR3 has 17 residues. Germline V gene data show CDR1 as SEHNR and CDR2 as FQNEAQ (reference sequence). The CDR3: CASSLAGLAGKKETQYF. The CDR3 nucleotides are TGTGCCAGCAGCTTAGCGGGACTAGCGGGGAAAAAAGAGACCCAGTACTTC.

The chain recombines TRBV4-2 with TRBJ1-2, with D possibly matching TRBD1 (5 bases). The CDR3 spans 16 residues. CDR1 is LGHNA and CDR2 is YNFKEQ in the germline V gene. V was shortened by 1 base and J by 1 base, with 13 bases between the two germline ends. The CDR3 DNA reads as TGTGCCAGCAGCCAAGGGAGGGCTGACAGTAACTATGGCTACACCTTC. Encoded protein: CASSQGRADSNYGYTF.

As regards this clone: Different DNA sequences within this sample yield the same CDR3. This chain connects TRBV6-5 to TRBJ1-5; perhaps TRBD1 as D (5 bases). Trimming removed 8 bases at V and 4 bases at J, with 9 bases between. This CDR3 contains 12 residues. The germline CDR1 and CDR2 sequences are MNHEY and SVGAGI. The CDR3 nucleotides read TGTGCCAGCTCATCAGGGAATCAGCCCCAGCATTTT. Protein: CASSSGNQPQHF.

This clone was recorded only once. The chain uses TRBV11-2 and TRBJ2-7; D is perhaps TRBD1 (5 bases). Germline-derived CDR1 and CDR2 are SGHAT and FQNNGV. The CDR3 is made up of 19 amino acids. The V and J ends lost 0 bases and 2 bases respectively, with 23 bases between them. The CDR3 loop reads CASSLDQIRPPPGPYEQYF. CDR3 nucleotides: TGTGCCAGCAGCTTAGACCAAATAAGACCGCCACCAGGGCCCTACGAGCAGTACTTC.

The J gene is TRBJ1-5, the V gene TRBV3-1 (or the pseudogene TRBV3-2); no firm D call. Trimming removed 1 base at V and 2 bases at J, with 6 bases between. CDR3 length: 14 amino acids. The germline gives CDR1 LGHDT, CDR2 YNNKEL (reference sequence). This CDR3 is CASSQGGGNQPQHF. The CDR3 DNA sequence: TGTGCCAGCAGCCAAGGCGGTGGCAATCAGCCCCAGCATTTT.

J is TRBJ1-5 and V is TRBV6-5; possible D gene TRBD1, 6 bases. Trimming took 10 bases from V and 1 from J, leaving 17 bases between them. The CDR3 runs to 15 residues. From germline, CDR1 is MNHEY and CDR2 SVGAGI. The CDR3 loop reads CATQGWGPSNQPQHF. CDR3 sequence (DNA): TGTGCCACACAAGGTTGGGGGCCAAGCAATCAGCCCCAGCATTTT.

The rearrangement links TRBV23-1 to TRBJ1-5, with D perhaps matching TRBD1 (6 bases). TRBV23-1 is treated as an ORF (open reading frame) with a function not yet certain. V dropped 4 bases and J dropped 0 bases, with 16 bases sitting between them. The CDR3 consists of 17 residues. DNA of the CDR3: TGCGCCAGCAGTCCTCCGGGACAACAACATAGCAATCAGCCCCAGCATTTT. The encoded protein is CASSPPGQQHSNQPQHF.

CDR3: CASSSAGHTEAFF. The CDR3 region has the DNA TGTGCCAGCAGTTCGGCAGGGCACACTGAAGCTTTCTTT. The rearrangement uses TRBV6-5 and TRBJ1-1; the D gene is possibly TRBD1 (5 bases). V was cut by 4 bases and J by 3 bases, with 9 bases left in between. The CDR3 covers 13 residues. The germline V gene encodes CDR1 MNHEY and CDR2 SVGAGI.

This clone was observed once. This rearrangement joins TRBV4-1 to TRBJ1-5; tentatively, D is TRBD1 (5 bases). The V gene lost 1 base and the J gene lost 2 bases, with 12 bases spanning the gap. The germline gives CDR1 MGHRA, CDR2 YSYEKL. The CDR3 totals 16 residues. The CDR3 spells CASSQVVRGGNQPQHF. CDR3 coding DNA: TGCGCCAGCAGCCAAGTAGTCCGGGGGGGCAATCAGCCCCAGCATTTT.

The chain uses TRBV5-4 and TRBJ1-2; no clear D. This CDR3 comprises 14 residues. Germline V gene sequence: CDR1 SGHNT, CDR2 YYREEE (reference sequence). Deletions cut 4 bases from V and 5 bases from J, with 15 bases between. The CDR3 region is CASSPTGSKYGYTF. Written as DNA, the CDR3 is TGTGCCAGCAGCCCTACCGGGTCAAAGTATGGCTACACCTTC. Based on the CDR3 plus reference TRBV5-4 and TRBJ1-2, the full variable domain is ETGVTQSPTHLIKTRGQQVTLRCSSQSGHNTVSWYQQALGQGPQFIFQYYREEENGRGNFPPRFSGLQFPNYSSELNVNALELDDSALYLCASSPTGSKYGYTFGSGTRLTVV.

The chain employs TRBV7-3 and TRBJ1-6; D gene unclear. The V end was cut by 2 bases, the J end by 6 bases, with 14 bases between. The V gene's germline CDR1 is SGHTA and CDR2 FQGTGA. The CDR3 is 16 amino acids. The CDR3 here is CASSLSSRGFNSPLHF. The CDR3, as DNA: TGTGCCAGCAGCTTATCTTCCAGAGGATTTAATTCACCCCTCCACTTT.

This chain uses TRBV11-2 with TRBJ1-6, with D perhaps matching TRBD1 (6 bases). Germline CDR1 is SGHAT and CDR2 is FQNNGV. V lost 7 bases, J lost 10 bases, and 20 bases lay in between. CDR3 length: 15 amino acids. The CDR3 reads CASNPGLGGQSPLHF. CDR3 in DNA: TGTGCCAGCAACCCAGGGCTGGGGGGGCAATCACCCCTCCACTTT.

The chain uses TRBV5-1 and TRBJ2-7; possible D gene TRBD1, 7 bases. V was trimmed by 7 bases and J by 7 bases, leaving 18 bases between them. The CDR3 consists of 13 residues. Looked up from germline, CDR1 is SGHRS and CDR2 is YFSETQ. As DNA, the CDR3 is TGCGCCAGCGGGCGGGACAGTAGTTTTGAGCAGTACTTC. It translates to CASGRDSSFEQYF.

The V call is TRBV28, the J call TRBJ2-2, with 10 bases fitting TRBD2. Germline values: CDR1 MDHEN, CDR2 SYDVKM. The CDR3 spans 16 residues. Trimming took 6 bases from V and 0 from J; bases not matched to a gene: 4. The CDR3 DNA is TGTGCCAGCAGCCGGGGACTAGCGTCGAACACCGGGGAGCTGTTTTTT. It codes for CASSRGLASNTGELFF. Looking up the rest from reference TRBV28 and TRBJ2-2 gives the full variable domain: DVKVTQSSRYLVKRTGEKVFLECVQDMDHENMFWYRQDPGLGLRLIYFSYDVKMKEKGDIPEGYSVSREKKERFSLILESASTNQTSMYLCASSRGLASNTGELFFGEGSRLTVL.

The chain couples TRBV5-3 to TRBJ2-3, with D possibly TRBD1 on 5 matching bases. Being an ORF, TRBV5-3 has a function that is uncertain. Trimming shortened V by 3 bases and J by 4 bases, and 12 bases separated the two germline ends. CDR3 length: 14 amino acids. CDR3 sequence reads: CARSSGRGADTQYF. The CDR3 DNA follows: TGTGCCAGAAGCTCAGGTAGGGGCGCAGATACGCAGTATTTT.

Here the CDR3 reads CATLDRLTGNTIYF. DNA for the CDR3: TGTGCCACCCTGGACAGGCTCACTGGAAACACCATATATTTT. The gene calls are TRBV6-5 and TRBJ1-3; 7 nucleotides match TRBD1. CDR3 length equals 14 residues. J was trimmed by 2 bases and V by 10 bases; bases with no gene match: 8. Germline V lookup: CDR1 MNHEY, CDR2 SVGAGI.

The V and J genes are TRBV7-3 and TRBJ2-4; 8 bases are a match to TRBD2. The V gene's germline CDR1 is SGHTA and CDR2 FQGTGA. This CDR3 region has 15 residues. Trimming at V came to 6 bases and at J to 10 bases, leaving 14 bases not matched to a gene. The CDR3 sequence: CASRHHPTGGGIQYF. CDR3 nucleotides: TGTGCCAGCAGACATCACCCCACGGGGGGGGGAATTCAGTACTTC.

CDR3 amino acids: CAISEPEAGLDTQYF. The DNA of the CDR3 is TGTGCCATCAGTGAGCCCGAGGCAGGGTTAGATACGCAGTATTTT. V is TRBV10-3 and J is TRBJ2-3, with D perhaps matching TRBD1 (5 bases). Germline CDR1 ENHRY, CDR2 SYGVKD. CDR3 length: 15 residues. Deletions cut 2 bases from V and 5 bases from J, with 14 bases between.

The CDR3 sequence: CASSFLLAGGPISTDTQYF. The CDR3 DNA sequence: TGCGCCAGCAGCTTCCTCCTAGCGGGAGGGCCCATTAGCACAGATACGCAGTATTTT. The genes are TRBV5-1 and TRBJ2-3; 12 nucleotides line up with TRBD2. The ends lost 2 bases at V and 0 bases at J; junction bases unmatched: 10. Germline loops: CDR1 SGHRS, CDR2 YFSETQ. The CDR3 covers 19 residues.

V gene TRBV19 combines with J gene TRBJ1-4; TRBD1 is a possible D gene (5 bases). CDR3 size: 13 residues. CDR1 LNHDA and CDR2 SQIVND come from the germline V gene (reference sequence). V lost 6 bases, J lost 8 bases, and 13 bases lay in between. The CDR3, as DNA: TGTGCCAGTAGCCGCGGGAGGGGAGAAAAACTGTTTTTT. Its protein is CASSRGRGEKLFF.

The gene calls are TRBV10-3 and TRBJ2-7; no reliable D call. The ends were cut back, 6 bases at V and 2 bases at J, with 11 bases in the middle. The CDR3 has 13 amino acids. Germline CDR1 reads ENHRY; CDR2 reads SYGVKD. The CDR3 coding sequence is TGTGCCATCAGCGCTGGAGTAGCCTACGAGCAGTACTTC. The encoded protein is CAISAGVAYEQYF.

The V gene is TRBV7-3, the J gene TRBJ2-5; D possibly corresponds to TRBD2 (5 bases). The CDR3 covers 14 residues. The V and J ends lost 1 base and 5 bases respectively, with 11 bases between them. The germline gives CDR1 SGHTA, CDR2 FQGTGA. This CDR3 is CASSLRASSETQYF. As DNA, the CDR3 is TGTGCCAGCAGCTTAAGGGCTTCTAGCGAGACCCAGTACTTC.

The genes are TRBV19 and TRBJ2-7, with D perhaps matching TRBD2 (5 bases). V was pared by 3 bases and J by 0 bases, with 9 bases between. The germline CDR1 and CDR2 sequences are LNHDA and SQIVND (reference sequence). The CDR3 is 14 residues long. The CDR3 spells CASSIRGRSYEQYF. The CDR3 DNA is TGTGCCAGTAGTATCCGGGGTCGCTCCTACGAGCAGTACTTC. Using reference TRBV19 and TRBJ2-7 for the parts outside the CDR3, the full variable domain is DGGITQSPKYLFRKEGQNVTLSCEQNLNHDAMYWYRQDPGQGLRLIYYSQIVNDFQKGDIAEGYSVSREKKESFPLTVTSAQKNPTAFYLCASSIRGRSYEQYFGPGTRLTVT.

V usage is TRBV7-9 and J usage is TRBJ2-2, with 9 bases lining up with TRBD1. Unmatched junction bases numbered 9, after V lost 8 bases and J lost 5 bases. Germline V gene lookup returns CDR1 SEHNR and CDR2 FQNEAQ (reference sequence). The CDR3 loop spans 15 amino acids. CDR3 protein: CASFPGQGRTGELFF. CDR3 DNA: TGTGCCAGCTTCCCGGGACAGGGACGAACCGGGGAGCTGTTTTTT.

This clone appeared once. The CDR3 region is CASSQQGPSYNEQFF. The DNA of the CDR3 is TGTGCCAGCAGCCAACAGGGACCCTCGTACAATGAGCAGTTCTTC. This chain connects TRBV6-5 to TRBJ2-1, with D perhaps TRBD1 (6 bases). Germline CDR1 is MNHEY and CDR2 is SVGAGI. Trimming stripped 6 bases from V and 4 bases from J, with 16 bases between. The CDR3 sequence is 15 residues long.

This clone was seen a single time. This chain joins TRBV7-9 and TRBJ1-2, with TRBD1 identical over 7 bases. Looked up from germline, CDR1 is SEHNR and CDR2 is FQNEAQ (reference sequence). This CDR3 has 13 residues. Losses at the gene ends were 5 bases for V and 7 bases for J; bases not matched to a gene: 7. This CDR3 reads CASSRTGATGYTF. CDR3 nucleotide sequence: TGTGCCAGCAGCCGTACAGGGGCGACTGGCTACACCTTC.